This T cell receptor beta chain was captured by sequencing in a study of T cell responses to AZD1222 COVID-19 vaccine (dated by TCRdb to about 2021). Broadly, across the study: A total of 233 trial participants underwent TCR sequencing, of whom around 200 received two doses of AZD1222 and about 25 received two doses of the MenACWY control vaccine. Trial participants were enrolled by age into subgroups of 18-55, 56-69 and 70-plus years, and roughly 150, 30 and 60 TCR-sequenced participants, respectively, were included in these subgroups.

The CDR3 regions of human TCRbeta chains were analyzed by immunosequencing. On the authors' methods: TCRs in the repertoires were compared against a reference library of SARS-CoV-2-specific TCRs that had been generated with the MIRA antigen-specificity platform. Breadth was defined as the fraction of unique TCRs that were SARS-CoV-2-associated, and depth was defined as the fraction of total T cells that were SARS-CoV-2-associated. Using the MIRA data, each spike-specific TCR was mapped to the spike region that the TCR reacts to and placed in a CD4 or CD8 class. Log10-transformed breadth and depth values were compared by one-way ANOVA with Sidak's multiple comparisons tests. TCRdb retrieved this table from immuneACCESS and kept in-frame rearrangements only. Not all clones are present; in checked studies, unresolved V genes account for under half, and no reason is known for the remainder. V, J and clone size reflect that table, while D and trimming were determined from the DNA. This sample is represented by some 56,000 clones; roughly 87% of them were singletons. Of the sample, approximately 6.1% is held by the ten largest clones.

The research as a whole found: Participants were mostly white British and included more females than males, and it was suggested by the authors that clonal diversity may have been underestimated. No day 14 peak-response samples were available, so repertoires were characterized only after the peak T cell response. In the small 56-69-year group, the increase in depth fell short of significance, most likely because of low power. Reportedly, almost half of the unique spike-specific TCRs recognized epitopes lying outside the regions that are mutated in the B.1.351 and B.1.1.7 variants. After two AZD1222 doses, spike-specific TCR breadth and depth were significantly higher than at day 0 and than in MenACWY recipients. Conclusions about previously exposed vaccinees are limited, since just five to seven AZD1222 recipients were seropositive for SARS-CoV-2 at baseline. CD4 TCRs associated with the vaccine covered the entire spike protein, and the dominant responses were in regions 160-218 and 743-854.

The time point tag for this specimen amounts to: about 28 days (+/-7) after the second vaccine dose. AZD1222 recipients given second doses at about 4 weeks or at about 12 weeks were pooled, since spike-specific TCR depth and breadth were not found to differ between the two schedules. Vaccinee samples came from UK trials COV001 and COV002, including a single-blind randomized controlled phase 2/3 trial of AZD1222 (ChAdOx1 nCoV-19) in healthy adults. For TCRbeta chain sequencing, PBMC samples were collected from trial participants at day 0 and at day 28 after the second dose. From a lookup of the germline V gene, CDR1 and CDR2 are MNHEY and SVGAGI. Taken from cysteine to phenylalanine, the CDR3 has 15 residues. Only the CDR3 portion is preserved as DNA: 45 bases, with reading frame beginning at the first base. The junction shows trimming of 0 bases on V and 7 bases on J, plus 15 bases between the germline ends.

Details on this clone: Which antigen it targets is not known. The sample holds no much larger clone one base away, and base qualities are not on file.

The sample here was peripheral blood, taken 28 days after the second AZD1222 dose. The origin of this receptor is an adult who received the AZD1222 COVID-19 vaccine. This chain joins TRBV6-5 to TRBJ1-2, with TRBD1 as a weak D call on 5 bases. For the CDR3, the sequence is CASSYSSGKAGGYTF. The bases read TGTGCCAGCAGTTACTCGTCAGGGAAAGCGGGTGGCTACACCTTC.